Listed here are 29 T cell receptor beta chains from one sample, sequenced in a study of blood T cell repertoires in COVID-19. Sequencing was performed with immunoSEQ multiplex PCR; in TCRdb, only in-frame clones are kept and a portion is missing. The data hold about 140,000 clones, with 85% to 90% observed a single time. Sequenced sample: peripheral blood. The receptors derive from a woman in her 40s with acute or convalescent COVID-19.

This clone was detected only once. The CDR3 DNA is TGCGCCAGCAGCCAAGGTATATTGGGGACAGGGCGGGTTCATCCCAATCAGCCCCAGCATTTT. This codes for CASSQGILGTGRVHPNQPQHF. The chain is built from TRBV4-3 and TRBJ1-5, with 9 bases identical to TRBD1. With V trimmed by 1 base and J by 3 bases, 19 bases remained unmatched. Germline V CDR1 and CDR2: LGHNA, YSLEER. The CDR3 has 21 amino acids.

The genes are TRBV6-2 or TRBV6-3 and TRBJ2-7; TRBD2 might be the D (6 bases). The V gene's germline CDR1 is MNHEY and CDR2 SVGEGT. This CDR3 is 15 amino acids long. V was clipped by 0 bases and J by 2 bases, with 11 bases between them. In nucleotides, the CDR3 is TGTGCCAGCAGTTACTCGAGGCGGGGTGCCTACGAGCAGTACTTC. This codes for CASSYSRRGAYEQYF.

CDR3 sequence (DNA): TGTGCCAGCAGCTTGGTTGAGACAGCTAACGCGGCAGGAAACACCATATATTTT. Protein sequence: CASSLVETANAAGNTIYF. This chain connects TRBV7-9 to TRBJ1-3; a possible D gene is TRBD1 (5 bases). The germline CDR1 and CDR2 sequences are SEHNR and FQNEAQ (reference sequence). This CDR3 region has 18 residues. The V gene lost 3 bases and the J gene lost 4 bases, with 22 bases spanning the gap.

The V and J genes are TRBV6-2 or TRBV6-3 and TRBJ2-3; D gene ambiguous. V was trimmed by 2 bases and J by 6 bases, leaving 6 bases between them. CDR3 length: 12 residues. Germline V gene sequence: CDR1 MNHEY, CDR2 SVGEGT. The CDR3 DNA is TGTGCCAGCAGTTACCTCAGTGATACGCAGTATTTT. Translated: CASSYLSDTQYF.

The gene calls are TRBV28 and TRBJ1-1, with 8 bases fitting TRBD1. The CDR3 is made up of 15 amino acids. Per germline, CDR1 MDHEN and CDR2 SYDVKM. V was clipped by 6 bases and J by 3 bases; unmatched bases: 9. The CDR3 DNA reads TGTGCCAGCAGCTGGGGGGACAGGATTTACACTGAAGCTTTCTTT. It codes for CASSWGDRIYTEAFF.

This clone is a singleton in its sample. V gene TRBV28 combines with J gene TRBJ1-1; D perhaps matches TRBD1 (5 bases). With 3 bases removed from V and 6 bases from J, the gap between germline ends came to 14 bases. Germline loops: CDR1 MDHEN, CDR2 SYDVKM. The length of the CDR3 is 14 residues. In DNA, the CDR3 is TGTGCCAGCAGTTTCGGGGGTCGTGTACCTGAAGCTTTCTTT. Translated: CASSFGGRVPEAFF.

The chain links TRBV19 to TRBJ1-2; D remains unclear. This CDR3 has 15 residues. The V gene lost 3 bases and the J gene lost 1 base, with 12 bases spanning the gap. Per the germline V gene, CDR1 is LNHDA and CDR2 is SQIVND (reference sequence). The CDR3 reads CASSIFPGNNYGYTF. The CDR3 nucleotides read TGTGCCAGTAGTATCTTCCCCGGGAATAACTATGGCTACACCTTC.

The chain joins TRBV5-1 to TRBJ2-3; TRBD2 matches 8 bases. Germline V gives CDR1 SGHRS, CDR2 YFSETQ. This CDR3 has 16 amino acids. V trimming: 0 bases; J trimming: 2 bases; junction bases outside the gene matches: 5. In DNA, the CDR3 is TGCGCCAGCAGCTTGGGTGGGGGACTAGTCACAGATACGCAGTATTTT. It encodes CASSLGGGLVTDTQYF.

V usage is TRBV7-9 and J usage is TRBJ1-2; no reliable D call. Per germline, CDR1 SEHNR and CDR2 FQNEAQ (reference sequence). V lost 0 bases and J 3 bases, leaving 11 bases between the germline ends. The CDR3 is 15 residues long. The CDR3 reads CASSLAEGGDYGYTF. Here the CDR3 DNA reads TGTGCCAGCAGCTTAGCGGAGGGAGGAGACTATGGCTACACCTTC. Combining the CDR3 with reference TRBV7-9 and TRBJ1-2 gives the whole variable domain DTGVSQNPRHKITKRGQNVTFRCDPISEHNRLYWYRQTLGQGPEFLTYFQNEAQLEKSRLLSDRFSAERPKGSFSTLEIQRTEQGDSAMYLCASSLAEGGDYGYTFGSGTRLTVV.

This chain links TRBV19 with TRBJ1-1, with a possible D match to TRBD1 (6 bases). Germline V lookup: CDR1 LNHDA, CDR2 SQIVND (reference sequence). Trimming stripped 5 bases from V and 6 bases from J, with 13 bases between. This CDR3 has 13 residues. CDR3 sequence reads: CASSRGGAAEAFF. As DNA, the CDR3 is TGTGCCAGTAGTCGAGGGGGAGCGGCTGAAGCTTTCTTT.

The V call is TRBV11-1, the J call TRBJ1-2; a weak D match, TRBD1 (5 bases). Germline loops: CDR1 SGHAT, CDR2 FQDESV (reference sequence). With 5 bases removed from V and 8 bases from J, the gap between germline ends came to 15 bases. The CDR3 is made up of 13 amino acids. The CDR3 bases are TGTGCCAGCAGCCCAGGAGGGGTGAGGGGCTACACCTTC. Translating it yields CASSPGGVRGYTF.

V gene TRBV6-2 or TRBV6-3 combines with J gene TRBJ2-1, with 12 bases matching TRBD2. With 6 bases clipped from V and 8 bases from J, the junction kept 8 bases outside the gene matches. The CDR3 is 15 amino acids. From germline, CDR1 is MNHEY and CDR2 SVGEGT. CDR3 protein: CASSPSSGGADEQFF. The CDR3 DNA sequence: TGTGCCAGCAGCCCCTCTAGCGGGGGGGCGGATGAGCAGTTCTTC.

The chain joins TRBV5-6 to TRBJ1-2; 7 nucleotides match TRBD1. V lost 3 bases and J lost 2; bases outside the gene matches: 13. Germline values: CDR1 SGHDT, CDR2 YYEEEE. This CDR3 spans 17 amino acids. CDR3 residues: CASSSFGGGSENYGYTF. The CDR3 nucleotides read TGTGCCAGCAGCTCGTTCGGAGGGGGCTCGGAGAACTATGGCTACACCTTC.

This chain joins TRBV18 and TRBJ2-7; TRBD2 is a possible D gene (5 bases). The CDR3 sequence is 14 residues long. In germline, CDR1 is KGHSH, CDR2 LQKENI. Trimming removed 6 bases from V and 4 bases from J, with 16 bases in between. The chain's CDR3 is CASSRGGSWYEQYF. CDR3 in DNA: TGTGCCAGCTCCCGCGGAGGCTCCTGGTACGAGCAGTACTTC.

The chain joins TRBV19 to TRBJ1-4, with 8 bases fitting TRBD1. In germline, CDR1 is LNHDA, CDR2 SQIVND (reference sequence). This CDR3 has 14 residues. With 5 bases clipped from V and 7 bases from J, the junction kept 6 bases outside the gene matches. This chain's CDR3 is CASSADRVAEKLFF. Written as DNA, the CDR3 is TGTGCCAGTAGTGCGGACAGGGTAGCTGAAAAACTGTTTTTT. Using reference TRBV19 and TRBJ1-4 for the parts outside the CDR3, the full variable domain is DGGITQSPKYLFRKEGQNVTLSCEQNLNHDAMYWYRQDPGQGLRLIYYSQIVNDFQKGDIAEGYSVSREKKESFPLTVTSAQKNPTAFYLCASSADRVAEKLFFGSGTQLSVL.

The chain employs TRBV5-6 and TRBJ2-7; D gene ambiguous. The CDR3 is 14 residues long. V shed 0 bases and J shed 2 bases, with 9 bases lying between them. The germline V gene encodes CDR1 SGHDT and CDR2 YYEEEE. The CDR3 sequence is CASSLGLTPYEQYF. CDR3 in DNA: TGTGCCAGCAGCTTGGGGCTTACCCCCTACGAGCAGTACTTC.

This clone was found a few times. The chain employs TRBV9 and TRBJ1-2; possibly TRBD1 for D (5 bases). V dropped 0 bases and J dropped 5 bases, with 14 bases sitting between them. The CDR3 extends over 15 amino acids. CDR1 is SGDLS, CDR2 YYNGEE, per germline. The CDR3 DNA sequence: TGTGCCAGCAGCGTAGACGCAGGGAGGGAGTATGGCTACACCTTC. Translation: CASSVDAGREYGYTF.

The chain recombines TRBV19 with TRBJ1-4; D possibly corresponds to TRBD1 (6 bases). The CDR3 loop spans 15 amino acids. From germline, CDR1 is LNHDA and CDR2 SQIVND (reference sequence). V lost 7 bases to trimming and J lost 3 bases, with 15 bases between them. CDR3: CASKDSGAPNEKLFF. The CDR3 nucleotides read TGTGCCAGTAAGGACAGTGGGGCACCTAATGAAAAACTGTTTTTT.

V usage is TRBV20-1 and J usage is TRBJ2-1; D call uncertain. There are 11 residues in the CDR3. Trimming left V 7 bases short and J 6 bases short, with 10 bases between. Germline V CDR1 and CDR2: DFQATT, SNEGSKA (reference sequence). Here the CDR3 reads CSVEKRNEQFF. Written as DNA, the CDR3 is TGCAGTGTTGAGAAGCGCAATGAGCAGTTCTTC.

The chain uses TRBV10-3 and TRBJ1-1; D gene ambiguous. The CDR3 is 16 amino acids. Germline CDR1 reads ENHRY; CDR2 reads SYGVKD. V shed 2 bases and J shed 0 bases, with 13 bases lying between them. The CDR3 nucleotides are TGTGCCATCAGTGAGCAATCCCACGGGGTGAACACTGAAGCTTTCTTT. Its translation is CAISEQSHGVNTEAFF.

This clone turned up a few times. The chain employs TRBV6-2 or TRBV6-3 and TRBJ2-7; 9 bases match TRBD1. V gave up 5 bases and J gave up 0 bases; unmatched junction bases: 5. The CDR3 covers 15 residues. Germline V gives CDR1 MNHEY, CDR2 SVGEGT. The CDR3 DNA is TGTGCCAGCAGTACGGACAGGGGTTACTCCTACGAGCAGTACTTC. This encodes CASSTDRGYSYEQYF.

The chain joins TRBV19 to TRBJ1-5; possible D gene TRBD1, 5 bases. The germline V gene encodes CDR1 LNHDA and CDR2 SQIVND (reference sequence). The CDR3 is 17 residues long. The germline V and J ends were trimmed by 5 bases and 1 base, with 18 bases remaining between them. DNA of the CDR3: TGTGCCAGTAGTGCCCAGGAGGGGTCTCAGAGCAATCAGCCCCAGCATTTT. Translating it yields CASSAQEGSQSNQPQHF.

The gene calls are TRBV4-1 and TRBJ2-2; TRBD1 is a possible D gene (6 bases). Trimming removed 8 bases from V and 5 bases from J, with 21 bases in between. CDR1 is MGHRA, CDR2 YSYEKL, per germline. This CDR3 comprises 16 residues. As DNA, the CDR3 is TGCGCCAGCCAGTGGATGGGGGCTCTGGGGACCGGGGAGCTGTTTTTT. As protein: CASQWMGALGTGELFF.

The chain links TRBV3-1 (or the pseudogene TRBV3-2) to TRBJ1-6; D might be TRBD1 (5 bases). The CDR3 has 11 residues. Germline CDR1 is LGHDT and CDR2 is YNNKEL (reference sequence). The V end was cut by 5 bases, the J end by 15 bases, with 11 bases between. The CDR3 region is CASSFRQSLHF. The CDR3 bases are TGTGCCAGCAGCTTTCGACAGAGCCTCCACTTT.

This chain uses TRBV4-2 with TRBJ2-1, with 10 bases fitting TRBD1. The ends lost 4 bases at V and 7 bases at J; junction bases unmatched: 7. CDR3 length: 15 residues. Germline CDR1 reads LGHNA; CDR2 reads YNFKEQ. The CDR3 loop is CASSPVPGQGNEQFF. CDR3 in DNA: TGTGCCAGCAGCCCCGTGCCGGGACAGGGGAATGAGCAGTTCTTC.

The rearrangement links TRBV9 to TRBJ2-3; D possibly corresponds to TRBD1 (6 bases). The CDR3 loop spans 16 amino acids. Germline V gene sequence: CDR1 SGDLS, CDR2 YYNGEE. V gave up 4 bases and J gave up 4 bases, with 19 bases separating them. In DNA, the CDR3 is TGTGCCAGCAGCACCTCCGGGACACCAATACCAGATACGCAGTATTTT. It yields the protein CASSTSGTPIPDTQYF.

The chain uses TRBV13 and TRBJ2-3, with 7 bases lining up with TRBD1. In germline, CDR1 is PRHDT, CDR2 FYEKMQ (reference sequence). Trimming at V came to 4 bases and at J to 2 bases, leaving 6 bases not matched to a gene. The CDR3 is 15 residues long. CDR3 sequence (DNA): TGTGCCAGCAGCTCCCCGGGACAGTACACAGATACGCAGTATTTT. Encoded protein: CASSSPGQYTDTQYF.

The chain employs TRBV15 and TRBJ1-3; TRBD1 might be the D (6 bases). V lost 5 bases, J lost 4 bases, and 18 bases lay in between. The CDR3 has 16 amino acids. Germline V gene lookup returns CDR1 LNHNV and CDR2 YYDKDF (reference sequence). The DNA of the CDR3 is TGTGCCACCAGCCTCCGAGTGGGGGCGGAGGGAAACACCATATATTTT. Translating it yields CATSLRVGAEGNTIYF.

The chain recombines TRBV6-5 with TRBJ2-7; 9 nucleotides match TRBD2. V dropped 5 bases and J dropped 5; count of bases not matched to a gene: 10. The CDR3 consists of 15 residues. From germline, CDR1 is MNHEY and CDR2 SVGAGI. The CDR3 sequence is CASSLQGLANDEQYF. DNA of the CDR3: TGTGCCAGCAGTCTTCAGGGACTAGCTAACGACGAGCAGTACTTC.